These T cell receptor beta chains were read from a single sample in a study of CD4 T cells in relation to SARS-CoV-2 and coronaviruses. No antigen has been assigned to these receptors. TCRdb's table, derived via immunoSEQ multiplex PCR, lists solely in-frame clones and lacks some. This table holds about 40,000 clones, approximately 77% found once. The sequenced sample consisted of naive CD4+ T cells from PBMCs, cultured in vitro. The receptor source for this set is an adult with COVID-19. Both conserved end residues are part of each CDR3. Fields, in order: V gene, clone size, J gene, D gene, CDR3 protein, CDR3 DNA. D genes are given only for firm matches. Expanded clones are given a class, and other clones once, few, many or no size at all.

TRBV4-1	.	TRBJ2-3	TRBD1	CASSQLQGSTDTQYF	TGCGCCAGCAGCCAACTACAGGGGTCAACAGATACGCAGTATTTT
TRBV10-3	once	TRBJ1-4	.	CAISAYPGQINEKLFF	TGTGCCATCAGTGCGTACCCGGGACAAATAAATGAAAAACTGTTTTTT
TRBV15	.	TRBJ1-1	TRBD1	CATSTRQGATEAFF	TGTGCCACCAGCACTCGACAGGGGGCAACTGAAGCTTTCTTT
TRBV6-4	.	TRBJ2-1	TRBD2	CASPSSGNEQFF	TGTGCCAGCCCTTCTAGCGGAAATGAGCAGTTCTTC
TRBV2	.	TRBJ1-2	TRBD1	CASSYRGLGDGYTF	TGTGCCAGCAGCTACAGGGGTTTGGGGGATGGCTACACCTTC
TRBV5-1	.	TRBJ1-2	.	CASSLTNYGYTF	TGCGCCAGCAGCCTGACGAACTATGGCTACACCTTC
TRBV28	.	TRBJ2-2	.	CASSSPALYTGELFF	TGTGCCAGCAGTTCCCCGGCCTTGTACACCGGGGAGCTGTTTTTT
TRBV18	.	TRBJ2-1	TRBD2	CASSTREEGSYNEQFF	TGTGCCAGCTCAACTCGGGAGGAGGGCTCCTACAATGAGCAGTTCTTC
TRBV10-3	.	TRBJ1-2	.	CAISDQSEGYGYTF	TGTGCCATCAGTGATCAGTCGGAAGGCTATGGCTACACCTTC
TRBV5-1	.	TRBJ2-5	.	CASSWGRMSEQETQYF	TGCGCCAGCAGCTGGGGACGGATGAGCGAACAAGAGACCCAGTACTTC
TRBV27	once	TRBJ2-7	TRBD1	CASRRSRDRDALGHEQYF	TGTGCCAGCAGGCGAAGCCGGGACAGGGATGCCTTGGGGCACGAGCAGTACTTC
TRBV11-1	.	TRBJ2-5	TRBD2	CASSLGASGQETQYF	TGTGCCAGCAGCCTCGGCGCTAGCGGGCAAGAGACCCAGTACTTC
TRBV7-2	.	TRBJ2-5	.	CASSLSGVQETQYF	TGTGCCAGCAGCTTATCAGGGGTCCAAGAGACCCAGTACTTC
TRBV6-2/TRBV6-3	.	TRBJ2-7	.	CASSYVGRKDYEQYF	TGTGCCAGCAGTTACGTGGGACGGAAAGACTACGAGCAGTACTTC
TRBV3-1/TRBV3-2	.	TRBJ2-7	TRBD2	CASSQDRWRGGSYEQYF	TGTGCCAGCAGCCAAGATCGGTGGCGGGGGGGTTCCTACGAGCAGTACTTC
TRBV19	.	TRBJ2-1	TRBD2	CASSIRLAGGRDNEQFF	TGTGCCAGTAGTATACGACTAGCGGGAGGGAGAGACAATGAGCAGTTCTTC
TRBV5-6	.	TRBJ2-7	.	CASSLPGTGIYEQYF	TGTGCCAGCAGCTTGCCCGGGACTGGGATCTACGAGCAGTACTTC
TRBV5-1	.	TRBJ1-1	.	CASSVQDTEAFF	TGCGCCAGCAGCGTACAGGACACTGAAGCTTTCTTT